This TCR beta chain was sequenced in a study of tumor and adjacent non-tumor tissue in lung cancer. Study conclusions and caveats: Higher tumor TCR diversity was associated with shorter survival. Compared with tumor, normal lung showed significantly lower TCR diversity.

This sample's RNA came from whole unsorted tissue. The normal lung tissue was taken more than 3 cm from the tumor edge. Between August and November 2014, newly diagnosed, chemotherapy-naive lung cancer patients underwent thoracic surgery in China. CDR1 is MGHRA, CDR2 YSYEKL, per germline. This CDR3 is built from 16 residues. V was clipped by 4 bases and J by 12 bases; unmatched bases: 17. TCRbeta libraries were built with three rounds of nested PCR, modified from ARM-PCR. One entry per CDR3 protein results from TCRdb running MiXCR on the multiplex PCR reads. The data hold approximately 82,000 distinct CDR3 sequences, with over 60% observed a single time. With respect to this clonotype: Its antigen is unidentified.

The chain uses TRBV4-1 and TRBJ2-7, with 11 bases that match TRBD2. The receptor was derived from a man between 65 and 85 years old with non-small cell lung cancer. Input material: distant non-tumor lung tissue. In DNA, the CDR3 is TGCGCCAGCAGCCGGACACTAGCGGGAGAGAGGGACGACCTGTACTTC. It codes for CASSRTLAGERDDLYF.